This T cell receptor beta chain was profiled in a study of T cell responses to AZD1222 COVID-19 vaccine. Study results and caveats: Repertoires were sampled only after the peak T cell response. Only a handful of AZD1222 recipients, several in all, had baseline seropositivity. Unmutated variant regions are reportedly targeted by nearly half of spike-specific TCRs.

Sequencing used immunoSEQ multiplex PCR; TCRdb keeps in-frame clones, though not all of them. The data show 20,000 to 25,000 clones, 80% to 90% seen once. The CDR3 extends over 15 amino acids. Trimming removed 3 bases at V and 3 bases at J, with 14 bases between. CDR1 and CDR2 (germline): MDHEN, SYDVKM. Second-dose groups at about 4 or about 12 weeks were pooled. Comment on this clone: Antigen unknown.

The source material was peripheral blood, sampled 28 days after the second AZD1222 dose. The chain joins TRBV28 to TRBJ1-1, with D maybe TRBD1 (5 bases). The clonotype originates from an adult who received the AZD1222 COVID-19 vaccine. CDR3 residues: CASSFVRGDYTEAFF. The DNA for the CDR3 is TGTGCCAGCAGTTTTGTGAGGGGCGATTACACTGAAGCTTTCTTT.